What follows describes a single T cell receptor (beta chain). As yet, its antigen is unknown. The data stem from a study of T cell repertoires in cytomegalovirus infection. The overall study: Both CMV infection and a matching HLA type were indicated by public TCR beta signatures.

Study outcomes and limitations: Carriers of CMV and the relevant HLA type were discriminated by public TCR beta frequency. The ex vivo response was dominated by HLA-C-restricted CMV-specific TCR beta clonotypes.

MiXCR, run by TCRdb on the reads, gives a single entry per CDR3 protein. The repertoire holds hundreds of thousands of distinct CDR3 sequences, with about a tenth as singletons. The V gene's germline CDR1 is LGHNT and CDR2 FRNRAP. Trimming at V came to 4 bases and at J to 7 bases, leaving 12 bases not matched to a gene. This CDR3 is built from 15 residues. Sequenced sample: PBMCs. This clonotype originated in a human donor in good health (CMV status not recorded). Some clones in this sample may be carry-over from other donors' samples. V and J are TRBV12-5 and TRBJ1-1; the match to TRBD1 covers 7 bases. This CDR3 is CASGSTTGVLLEAFF. The CDR3 DNA sequence: TGTGCTAGTGGTTCGACCACAGGGGTACTACTTGAAGCTTTCTTT. Full variable domain (outside the CDR3, taken from reference TRBV12-5 and TRBJ1-1): DARVTQTPRHKVTEMGQEVTMRCQPILGHNTVFWYRQTMMQGLELLAYFRNRAPLDDSGMPKDRFSAEMPDATLATLKIQPSEPRDSAVYFCASGSTTGVLLEAFFGQGTRLTVV.